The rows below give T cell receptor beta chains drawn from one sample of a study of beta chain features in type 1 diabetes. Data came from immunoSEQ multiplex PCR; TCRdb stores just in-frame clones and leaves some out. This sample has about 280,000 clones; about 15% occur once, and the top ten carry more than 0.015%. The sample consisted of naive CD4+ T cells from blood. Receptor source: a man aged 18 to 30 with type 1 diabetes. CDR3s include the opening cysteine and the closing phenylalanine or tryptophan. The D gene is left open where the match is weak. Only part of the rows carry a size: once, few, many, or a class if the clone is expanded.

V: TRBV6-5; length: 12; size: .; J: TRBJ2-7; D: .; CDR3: CATALRDSEQYF; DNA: TGTGCCACCGCACTGCGGGATTCCGAGCAGTACTTC
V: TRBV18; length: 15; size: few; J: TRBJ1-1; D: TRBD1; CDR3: CASSLRTGANTEAFF; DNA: TGTGCCAGCTCTCTTCGGACAGGGGCGAACACTGAAGCTTTCTTT
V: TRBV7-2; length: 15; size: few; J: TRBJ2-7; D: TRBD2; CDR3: CASSLVAGATYEQYF; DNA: TGTGCCAGCAGCTTAGTAGCGGGAGCTACCTACGAGCAGTACTTC
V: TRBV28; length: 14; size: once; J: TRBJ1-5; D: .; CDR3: CASSIAQGNQPQHF; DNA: TGTGCCAGCAGTATTGCTCAGGGGAATCAGCCCCAGCATTTT
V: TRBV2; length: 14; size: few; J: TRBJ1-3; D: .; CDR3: CASSGWGLGNTIYF; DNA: TGTGCCAGCAGTGGTTGGGGGCTAGGAAACACCATATATTTT
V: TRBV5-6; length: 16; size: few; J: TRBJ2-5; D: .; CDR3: CASSQGGRLDLETQYF; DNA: TGTGCCAGCAGCCAGGGAGGCCGGTTGGATCTGGAGACCCAGTACTTC
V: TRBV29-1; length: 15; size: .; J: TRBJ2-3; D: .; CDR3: CSVEGGQTSTDTQYF; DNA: TGCAGCGTTGAAGGCGGCCAGACTAGCACAGATACGCAGTATTTT
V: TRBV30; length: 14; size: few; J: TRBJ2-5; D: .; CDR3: CAWSGGGGIETQYF; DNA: TGTGCCTGGAGTGGAGGGGGGGGAATAGAGACCCAGTACTTC
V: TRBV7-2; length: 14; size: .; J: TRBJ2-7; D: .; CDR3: CASSLALTSYEQYF; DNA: TGTGCCAGCAGCTTAGCCCTAACCTCCTACGAGCAGTACTTC
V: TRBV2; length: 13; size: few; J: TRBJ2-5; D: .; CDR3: CASTGTAQETQYF; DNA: TGTGCCAGCACTGGAACAGCACAAGAGACCCAGTACTTC
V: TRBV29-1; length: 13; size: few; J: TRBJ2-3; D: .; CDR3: CSVGQRFTDTQYF; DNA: TGCAGCGTTGGACAGAGGTTCACAGATACGCAGTATTTT
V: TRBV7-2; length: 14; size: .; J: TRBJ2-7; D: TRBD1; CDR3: CASSLVQGSYEQYF; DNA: TGTGCCAGCAGCTTAGTACAGGGGTCCTACGAGCAGTACTTC
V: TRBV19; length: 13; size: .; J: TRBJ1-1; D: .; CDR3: CASQDRPNTEAFF; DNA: TGTGCCAGCCAGGACAGACCAAACACTGAAGCTTTCTTT
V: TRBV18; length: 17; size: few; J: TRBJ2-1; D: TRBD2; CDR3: CASSRAGTSGRASEQFF; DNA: TGTGCCAGCTCACGCGCCGGGACTAGCGGGAGGGCCAGTGAGCAGTTCTTC
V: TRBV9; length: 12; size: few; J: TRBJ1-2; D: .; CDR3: CASRNRREGYTF; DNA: TGTGCCAGCAGGAACCGAAGAGAAGGCTACACCTTC
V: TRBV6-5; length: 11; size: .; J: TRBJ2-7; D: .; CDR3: CASRGIDEQYF; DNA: TGTGCCAGCCGCGGGATAGATGAGCAGTACTTC
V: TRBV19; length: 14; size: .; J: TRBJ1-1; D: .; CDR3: CASSSRRMNTEAFF; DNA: TGTGCCAGTAGTAGTAGAAGAATGAACACTGAAGCTTTCTTT
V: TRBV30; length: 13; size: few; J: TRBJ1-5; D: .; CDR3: CAWSEGVGQPQHF; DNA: TGTGCCTGGAGTGAAGGGGTGGGTCAGCCCCAGCATTTT
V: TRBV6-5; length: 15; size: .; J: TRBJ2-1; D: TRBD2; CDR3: CASTTATGLAYEQFF; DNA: TGTGCCAGCACCACAGCCACGGGACTAGCCTATGAGCAGTTCTTC
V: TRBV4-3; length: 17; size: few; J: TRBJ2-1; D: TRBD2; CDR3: CASSQDGTSGGYNEQFF; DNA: TGCGCCAGCAGCCAAGATGGGACTAGCGGGGGGTACAATGAGCAGTTCTTC
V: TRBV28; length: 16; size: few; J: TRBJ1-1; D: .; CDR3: CASSLAGPGGNTEAFF; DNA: TGTGCCAGCAGTTTGGCAGGACCCGGGGGGAACACTGAAGCTTTCTTT
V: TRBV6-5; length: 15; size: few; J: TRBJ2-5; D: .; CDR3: CASKAGNPGEETQYF; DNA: TGTGCCAGCAAAGCTGGGAACCCGGGAGAAGAGACCCAGTACTTC
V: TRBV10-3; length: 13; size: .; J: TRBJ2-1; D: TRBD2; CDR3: CAIRGGGADEQFF; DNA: TGTGCCATCAGAGGCGGGGGGGCAGATGAGCAGTTCTTC
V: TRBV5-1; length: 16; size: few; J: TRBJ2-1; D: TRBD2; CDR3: CASSLDLTSGNNEQFF; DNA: TGCGCCAGCAGCTTAGACCTGACTAGCGGCAACAATGAGCAGTTCTTC
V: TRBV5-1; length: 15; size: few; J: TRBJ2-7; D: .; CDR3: CASSLSQGTPYEQYF; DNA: TGCGCCAGCAGCTTGTCACAGGGGACTCCCTACGAGCAGTACTTC
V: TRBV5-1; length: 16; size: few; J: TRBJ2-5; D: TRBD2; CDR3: CASSLEISGGQETQYF; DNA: TGCGCCAGCAGCTTGGAAATTAGCGGGGGCCAAGAGACCCAGTACTTC
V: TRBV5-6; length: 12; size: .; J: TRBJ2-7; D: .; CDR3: CASSLTTYEQYF; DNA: TGTGCCAGCAGCCTCACAACCTACGAGCAGTACTTC
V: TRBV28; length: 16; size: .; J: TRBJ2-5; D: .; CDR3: CASSAYQQGNQETQYF; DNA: TGTGCCAGCAGTGCGTACCAACAGGGTAACCAAGAGACCCAGTACTTC
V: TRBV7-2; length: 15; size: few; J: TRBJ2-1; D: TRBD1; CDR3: CASSSTGDPYNEQFF; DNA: TGTGCCAGCAGCTCGACAGGGGACCCCTACAATGAGCAGTTCTTC
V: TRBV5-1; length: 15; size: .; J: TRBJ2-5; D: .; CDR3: CASSLSHRVKETQYF; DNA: TGCGCCAGCAGCCTCTCACACAGAGTGAAAGAGACCCAGTACTTC
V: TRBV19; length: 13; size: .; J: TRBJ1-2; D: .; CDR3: CASTKRDIDGYTF; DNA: TGTGCCAGTACCAAGAGGGACATAGATGGCTACACCTTC
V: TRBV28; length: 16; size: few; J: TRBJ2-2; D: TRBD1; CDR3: CASRPTGTANTGELFF; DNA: TGTGCCAGCAGACCAACCGGGACAGCGAACACCGGGGAGCTGTTTTTT
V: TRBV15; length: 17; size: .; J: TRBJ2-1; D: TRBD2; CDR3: CATSSYGLAGGYNEQFF; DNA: TGTGCCACCAGCAGTTATGGGCTAGCGGGAGGCTACAATGAGCAGTTCTTC
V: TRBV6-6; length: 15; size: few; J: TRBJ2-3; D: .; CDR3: CASSYQTVGADTQYF; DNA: TGTGCCAGCAGTTACCAGACAGTAGGTGCAGATACGCAGTATTTT
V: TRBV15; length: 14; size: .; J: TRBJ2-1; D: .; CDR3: CATGGDRLNNEQFF; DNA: TGTGCCACCGGGGGGGACAGGCTCAACAATGAGCAGTTCTTC
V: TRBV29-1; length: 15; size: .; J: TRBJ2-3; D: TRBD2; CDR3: CSVGKAGGFTDTQYF; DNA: TGCAGCGTGGGGAAAGCGGGGGGATTCACAGATACGCAGTATTTT
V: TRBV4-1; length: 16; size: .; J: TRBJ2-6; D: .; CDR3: CASSRGHSTGANVLTF; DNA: TGCGCCAGCAGCCGCGGGCATTCAACTGGGGCCAACGTCCTGACTTTC
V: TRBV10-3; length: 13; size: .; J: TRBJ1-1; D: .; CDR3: CAIRSVPNTEAFF; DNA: TGTGCCATCAGGTCGGTGCCTAACACTGAAGCTTTCTTT
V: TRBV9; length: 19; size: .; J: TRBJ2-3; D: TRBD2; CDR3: CASSGEPGLAGGPPDTQYF; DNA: TGTGCCAGCAGCGGAGAACCGGGACTAGCGGGGGGGCCTCCAGATACGCAGTATTTT
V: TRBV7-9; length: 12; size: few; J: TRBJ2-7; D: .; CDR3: CASSWGEYEQYF; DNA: TGTGCCAGCAGCTGGGGGGAGTACGAGCAGTACTTC
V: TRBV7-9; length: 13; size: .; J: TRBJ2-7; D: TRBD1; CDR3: CASSSQGTYEQYF; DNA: TGTGCCAGCAGCTCACAGGGGACCTACGAGCAGTACTTC
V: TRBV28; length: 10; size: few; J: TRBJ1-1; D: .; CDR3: CASGGTEAFF; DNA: TGTGCCAGCGGCGGAACTGAAGCTTTCTTT
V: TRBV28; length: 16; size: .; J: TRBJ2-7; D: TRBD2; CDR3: CASSLLGTSGSFEQYF; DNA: TGTGCCAGCAGCCTCCTCGGGACTAGCGGGAGCTTTGAGCAGTACTTC
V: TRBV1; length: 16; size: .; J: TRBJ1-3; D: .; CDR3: CTSSQDRGTSGNTIYF; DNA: TGCACCAGCAGCCAAGATCGGGGGACCTCTGGAAACACCATATATTTT
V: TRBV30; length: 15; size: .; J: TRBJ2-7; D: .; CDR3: CACSPDSGIIYEQYF; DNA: TGTGCCTGTTCACCGGACAGTGGGATCATCTACGAGCAGTACTTC
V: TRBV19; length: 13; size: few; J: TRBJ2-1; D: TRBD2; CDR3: CASSGGDYNEQFF; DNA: TGTGCCAGTAGCGGGGGGGACTACAATGAGCAGTTCTTC
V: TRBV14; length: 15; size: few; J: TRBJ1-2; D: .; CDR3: CASSPRGRVNYGYTF; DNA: TGTGCCAGCAGCCCAAGGGGCAGAGTAAACTATGGCTACACCTTC
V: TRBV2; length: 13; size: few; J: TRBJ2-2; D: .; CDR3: CASSEAGRGELFF; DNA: TGTGCCAGCAGTGAAGCGGGCCGCGGGGAGCTGTTTTTT
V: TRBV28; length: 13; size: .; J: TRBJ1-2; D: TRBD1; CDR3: CASRGQGASGYTF; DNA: TGTGCCAGCAGGGGACAGGGGGCGTCAGGCTACACCTTC
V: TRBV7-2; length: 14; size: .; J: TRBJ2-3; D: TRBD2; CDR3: CASSWRGGGDTQYF; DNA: TGTGCCAGCAGCTGGCGGGGGGGCGGAGATACGCAGTATTTT
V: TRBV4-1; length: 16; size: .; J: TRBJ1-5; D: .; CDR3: CASSQVYGLSNQPQHF; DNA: TGCGCCAGCAGCCAAGTTTATGGGCTCAGTAATCAGCCCCAGCATTTT
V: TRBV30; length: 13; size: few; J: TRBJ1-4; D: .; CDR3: CAWSLSYNEKLFF; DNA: TGTGCCTGGAGTCTGAGTTATAATGAAAAACTGTTTTTT